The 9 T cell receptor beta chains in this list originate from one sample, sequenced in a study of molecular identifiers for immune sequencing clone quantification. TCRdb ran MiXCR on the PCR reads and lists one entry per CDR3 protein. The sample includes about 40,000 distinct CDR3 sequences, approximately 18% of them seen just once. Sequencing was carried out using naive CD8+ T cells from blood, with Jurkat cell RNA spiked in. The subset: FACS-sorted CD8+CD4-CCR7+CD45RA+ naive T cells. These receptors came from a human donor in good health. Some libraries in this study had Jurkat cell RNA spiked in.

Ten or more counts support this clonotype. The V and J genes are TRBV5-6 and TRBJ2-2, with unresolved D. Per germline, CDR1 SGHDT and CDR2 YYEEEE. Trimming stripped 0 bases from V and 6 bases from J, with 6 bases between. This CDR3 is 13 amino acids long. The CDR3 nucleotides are TGTGCCAGCAGCTTGGGTTCTGCCGGGGAGCTGTTTTTT. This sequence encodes CASSLGSAGELFF.

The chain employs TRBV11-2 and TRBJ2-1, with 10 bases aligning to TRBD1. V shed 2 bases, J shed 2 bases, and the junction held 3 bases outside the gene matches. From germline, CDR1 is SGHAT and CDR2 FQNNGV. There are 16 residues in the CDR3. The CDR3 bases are TGTGCCAGCAGCTTATGGACAGGGGGGACCTACAATGAGCAGTTCTTC. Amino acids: CASSLWTGGTYNEQFF.

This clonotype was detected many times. The CDR3 nucleotides are TGTGCCAGCAGTCCTCCGGACAGAGGTGAAGCTTTCTTT. Encoded protein: CASSPPDRGEAFF. The rearrangement links TRBV27 to TRBJ1-1; tentatively, D is TRBD1 (6 bases). V was shortened by 5 bases and J by 7 bases, with 14 bases between the two germline ends. Germline loops: CDR1 MNHEY, CDR2 SMNVEV (reference sequence). This CDR3 is 13 amino acids long.

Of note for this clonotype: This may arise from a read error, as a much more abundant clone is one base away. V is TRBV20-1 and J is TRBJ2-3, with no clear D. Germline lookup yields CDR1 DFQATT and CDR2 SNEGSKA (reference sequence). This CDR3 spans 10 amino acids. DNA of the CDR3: TGCAGTGCTGGCACAGATGCGCAGTATTTT. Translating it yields CSAGTDAQYF.

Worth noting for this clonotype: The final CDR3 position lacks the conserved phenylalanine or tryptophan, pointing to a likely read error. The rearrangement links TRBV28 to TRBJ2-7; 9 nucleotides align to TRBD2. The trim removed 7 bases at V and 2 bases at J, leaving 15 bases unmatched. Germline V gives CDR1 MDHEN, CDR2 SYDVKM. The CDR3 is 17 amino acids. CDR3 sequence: CASTLGLFSGRAYEQYS. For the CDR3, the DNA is TGTGCCAGCACCTTGGGACTGTTTAGCGGGAGAGCCTACGAGCAGTACTCC.

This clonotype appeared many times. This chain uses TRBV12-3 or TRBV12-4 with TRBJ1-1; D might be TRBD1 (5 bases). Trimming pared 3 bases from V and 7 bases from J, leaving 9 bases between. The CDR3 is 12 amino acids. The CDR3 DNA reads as TGTGCCAGCAGTTTCCAGGGTAATGAAGCTTTCTTT. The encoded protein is CASSFQGNEAFF.

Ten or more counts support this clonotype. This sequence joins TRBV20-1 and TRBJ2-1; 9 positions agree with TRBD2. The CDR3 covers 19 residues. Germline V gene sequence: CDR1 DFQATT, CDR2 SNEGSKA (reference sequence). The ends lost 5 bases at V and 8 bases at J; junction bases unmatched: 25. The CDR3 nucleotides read TGCAGTGCTCAACACCCCCCGATGAGGGTAGCGGGAGCGAGCGATGAGCAGTTCTTC. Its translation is CSAQHPPMRVAGASDEQFF.

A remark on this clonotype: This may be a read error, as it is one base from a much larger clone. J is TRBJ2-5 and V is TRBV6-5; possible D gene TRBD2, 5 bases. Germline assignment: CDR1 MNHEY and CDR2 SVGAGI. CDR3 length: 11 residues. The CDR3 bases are TGTGCCAGCCGGGTGAGGGAGACCCTGTACTTC. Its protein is CASRVRETLYF.

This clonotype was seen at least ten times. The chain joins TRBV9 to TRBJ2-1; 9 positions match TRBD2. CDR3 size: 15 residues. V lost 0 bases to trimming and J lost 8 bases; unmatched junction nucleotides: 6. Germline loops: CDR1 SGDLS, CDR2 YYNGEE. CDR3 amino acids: CASSVVGTSFHEQFF. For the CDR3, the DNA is TGTGCCAGCAGCGTAGTGGGGACTAGCTTCCATGAGCAGTTCTTC.